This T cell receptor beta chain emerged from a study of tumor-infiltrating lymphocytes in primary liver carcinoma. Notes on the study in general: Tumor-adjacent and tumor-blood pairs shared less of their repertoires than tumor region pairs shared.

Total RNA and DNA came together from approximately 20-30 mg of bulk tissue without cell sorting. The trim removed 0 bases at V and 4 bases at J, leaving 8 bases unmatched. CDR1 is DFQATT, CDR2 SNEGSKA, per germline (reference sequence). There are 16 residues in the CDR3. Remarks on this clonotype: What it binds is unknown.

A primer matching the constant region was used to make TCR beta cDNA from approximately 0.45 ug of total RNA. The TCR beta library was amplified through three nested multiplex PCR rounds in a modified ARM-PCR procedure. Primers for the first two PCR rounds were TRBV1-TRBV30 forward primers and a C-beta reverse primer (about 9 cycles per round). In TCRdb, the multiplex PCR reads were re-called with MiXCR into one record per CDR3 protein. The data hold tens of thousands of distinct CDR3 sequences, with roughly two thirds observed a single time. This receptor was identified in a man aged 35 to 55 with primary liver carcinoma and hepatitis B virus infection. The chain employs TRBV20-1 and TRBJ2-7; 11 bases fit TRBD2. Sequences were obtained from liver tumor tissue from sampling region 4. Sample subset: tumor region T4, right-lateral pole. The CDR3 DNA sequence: TGCAGTGCTAGAGAGAGTAGCGGGAGGGCCTCGTACGAGCAGTACTTC. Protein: CSARESSGRASYEQYF.